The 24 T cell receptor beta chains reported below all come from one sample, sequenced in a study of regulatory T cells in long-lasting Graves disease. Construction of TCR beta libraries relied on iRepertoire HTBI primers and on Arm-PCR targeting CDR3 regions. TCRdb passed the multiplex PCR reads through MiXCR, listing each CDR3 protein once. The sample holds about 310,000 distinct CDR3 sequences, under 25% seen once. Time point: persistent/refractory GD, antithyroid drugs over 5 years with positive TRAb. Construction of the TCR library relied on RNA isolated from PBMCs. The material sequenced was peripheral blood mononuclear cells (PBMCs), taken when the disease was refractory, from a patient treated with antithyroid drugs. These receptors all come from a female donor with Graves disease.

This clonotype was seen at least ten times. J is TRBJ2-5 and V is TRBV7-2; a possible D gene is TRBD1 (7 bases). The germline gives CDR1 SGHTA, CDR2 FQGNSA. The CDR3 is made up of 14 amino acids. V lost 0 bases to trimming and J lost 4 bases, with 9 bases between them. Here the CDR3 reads CASSLAEGAETQYF. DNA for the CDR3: TGTGCCAGCAGCTTAGCGGAGGGGGCAGAGACCCAGTACTTC.

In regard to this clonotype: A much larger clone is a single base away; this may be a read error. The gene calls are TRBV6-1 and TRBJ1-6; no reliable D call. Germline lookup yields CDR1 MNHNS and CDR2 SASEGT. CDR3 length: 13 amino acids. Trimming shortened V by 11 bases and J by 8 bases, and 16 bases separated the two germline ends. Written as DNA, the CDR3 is TGTGCCGGCACTTTACAGCCGGATTCACCCCTCCACTTT. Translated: CAGTLQPDSPLHF.

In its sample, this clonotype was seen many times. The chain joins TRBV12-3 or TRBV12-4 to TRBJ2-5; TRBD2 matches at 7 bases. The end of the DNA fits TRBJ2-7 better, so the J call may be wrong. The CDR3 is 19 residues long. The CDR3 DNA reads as TGTGCCAGCACCGAGGGCCCCCGGGGAGGGGTTCTTCCCTCCTACGAGCAGTACTTC. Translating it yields CASTEGPRGGVLPSYEQYF.

This CDR3 is CASSYGILGETQYF. CDR3 nucleotide sequence: TGCGCCAGCAGCTACGGGATCTTAGGGGAGACCCAGTACTTC. The gene calls are TRBV5-1 and TRBJ2-5; D perhaps matches TRBD2 (5 bases). The V end was cut by 3 bases, the J end by 5 bases, with 14 bases between. Germline values: CDR1 SGHRS, CDR2 YFSETQ. This CDR3 comprises 14 residues.

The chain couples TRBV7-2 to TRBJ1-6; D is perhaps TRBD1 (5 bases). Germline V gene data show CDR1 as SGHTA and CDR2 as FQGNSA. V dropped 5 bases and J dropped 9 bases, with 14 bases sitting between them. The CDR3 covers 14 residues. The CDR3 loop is CASSQDPRGSPLHF. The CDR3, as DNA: TGTGCCAGCAGCCAGGACCCGAGGGGTTCACCCCTCCACTTT.

Here the CDR3 reads CASSQEGQTGNTIYF. DNA of the CDR3: TGCGCCAGCAGCCAAGAAGGACAGACTGGAAACACCATATATTTT. The gene calls are TRBV4-1 and TRBJ1-3, with D perhaps TRBD1 (6 bases). Trimming pared 0 bases from V and 2 bases from J, leaving 8 bases between. The CDR3 is 15 residues long. Germline CDR1 is MGHRA and CDR2 is YSYEKL.

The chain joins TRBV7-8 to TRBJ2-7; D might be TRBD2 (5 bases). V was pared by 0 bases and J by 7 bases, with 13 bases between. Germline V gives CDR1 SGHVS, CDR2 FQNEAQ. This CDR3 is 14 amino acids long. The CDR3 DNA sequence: TGTGCCAGCAGCTTAGCGGGAGAAGAGAAAGAGCAGTACTTC. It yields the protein CASSLAGEEKEQYF.

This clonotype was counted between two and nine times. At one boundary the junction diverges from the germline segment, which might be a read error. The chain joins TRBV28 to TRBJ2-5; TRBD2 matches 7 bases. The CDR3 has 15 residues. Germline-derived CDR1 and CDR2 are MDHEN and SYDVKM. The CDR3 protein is CAGSWGAGDQETQYF. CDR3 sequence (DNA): TGTGCCGGCAGTTGGGGCGCGGGAGACCAAGAGACCCAGTACTTC. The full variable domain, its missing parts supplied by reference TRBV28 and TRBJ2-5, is DVKVTQSSRYLVKRTGEKVFLECVQDMDHENMFWYRQDPGLGLRLIYFSYDVKMKEKGDIPEGYSVSREKKERFSLILESASTNQTSMYLCAGSWGAGDQETQYFGPGTRLLVL.

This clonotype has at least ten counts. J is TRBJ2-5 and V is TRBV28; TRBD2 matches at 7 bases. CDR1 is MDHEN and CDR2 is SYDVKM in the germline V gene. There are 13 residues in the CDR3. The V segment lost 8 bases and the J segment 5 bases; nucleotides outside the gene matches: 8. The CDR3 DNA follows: TGTGCCAGCGGAAGCGGGGCGGGGGAGACCCAGTACTTC. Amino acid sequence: CASGSGAGETQYF.

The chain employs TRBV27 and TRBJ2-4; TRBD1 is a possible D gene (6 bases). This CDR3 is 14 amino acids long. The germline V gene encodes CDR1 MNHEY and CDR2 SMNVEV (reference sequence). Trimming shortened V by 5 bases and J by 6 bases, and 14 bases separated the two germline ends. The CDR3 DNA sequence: TGTGCCAGCAGTACCCGCCTACAGGGAAACATTCAGTACTTC. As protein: CASSTRLQGNIQYF.

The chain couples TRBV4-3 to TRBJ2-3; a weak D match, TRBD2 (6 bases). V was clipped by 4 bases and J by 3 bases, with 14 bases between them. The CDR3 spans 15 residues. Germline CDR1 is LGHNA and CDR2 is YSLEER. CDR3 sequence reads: CASSLRLSGTDTQYF. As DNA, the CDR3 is TGCGCCAGCAGCCTCCGACTAAGCGGGACAGATACGCAGTATTTT.

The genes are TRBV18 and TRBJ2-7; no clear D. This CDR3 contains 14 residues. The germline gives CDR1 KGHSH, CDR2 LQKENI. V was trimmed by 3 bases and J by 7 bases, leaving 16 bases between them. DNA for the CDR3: TGTGCCAGCTCACCGAGAAGGGAATTCCTGGAGCAGTACTTC. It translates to CASSPRREFLEQYF.

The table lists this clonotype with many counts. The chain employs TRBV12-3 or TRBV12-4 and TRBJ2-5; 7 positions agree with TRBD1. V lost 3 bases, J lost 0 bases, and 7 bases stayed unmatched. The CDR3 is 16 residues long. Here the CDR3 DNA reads TGTGCCAGCAGTTTTCTTGCGACAGGGTACCAAGAGACCCAGTACTTC. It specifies CASSFLATGYQETQYF.

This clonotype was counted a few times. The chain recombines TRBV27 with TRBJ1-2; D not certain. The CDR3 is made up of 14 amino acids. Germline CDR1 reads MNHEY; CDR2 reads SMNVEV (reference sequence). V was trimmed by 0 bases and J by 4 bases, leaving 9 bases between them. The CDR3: CASSLSSGLYGYTF. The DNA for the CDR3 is TGTGCCAGCAGTTTATCCTCGGGTCTCTATGGCTACACCTTC.

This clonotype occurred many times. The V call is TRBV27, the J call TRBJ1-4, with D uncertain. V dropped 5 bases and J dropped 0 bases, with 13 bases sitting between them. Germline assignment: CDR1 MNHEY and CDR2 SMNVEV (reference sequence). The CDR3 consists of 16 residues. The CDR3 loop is CASSRSGVATNEKLFF. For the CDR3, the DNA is TGTGCCAGCAGTCGGTCAGGTGTGGCAACTAATGAAAAACTGTTTTTT.

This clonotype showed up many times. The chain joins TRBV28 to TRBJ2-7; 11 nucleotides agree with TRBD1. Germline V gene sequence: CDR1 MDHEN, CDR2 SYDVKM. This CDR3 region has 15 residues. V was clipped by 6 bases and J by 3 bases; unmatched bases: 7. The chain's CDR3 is CASRVPGQGVYEQYF. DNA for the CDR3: TGTGCCAGCAGGGTACCGGGACAGGGGGTCTACGAGCAGTACTTC. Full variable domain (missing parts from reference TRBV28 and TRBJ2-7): DVKVTQSSRYLVKRTGEKVFLECVQDMDHENMFWYRQDPGLGLRLIYFSYDVKMKEKGDIPEGYSVSREKKERFSLILESASTNQTSMYLCASRVPGQGVYEQYFGPGTRLTVT.

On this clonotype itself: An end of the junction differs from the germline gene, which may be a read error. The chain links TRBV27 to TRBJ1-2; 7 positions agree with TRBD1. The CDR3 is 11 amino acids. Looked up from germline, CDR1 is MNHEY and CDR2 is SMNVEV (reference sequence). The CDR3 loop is CASSGAWDSYF. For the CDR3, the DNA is TGTGCCAGCAGTGGGGCATGGGACAGCTACTTC.

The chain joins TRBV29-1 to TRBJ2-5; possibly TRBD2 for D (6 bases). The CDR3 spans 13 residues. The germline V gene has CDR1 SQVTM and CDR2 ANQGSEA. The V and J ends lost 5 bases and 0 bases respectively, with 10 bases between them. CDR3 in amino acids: CSVFLAYQETQYF. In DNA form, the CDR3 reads TGCAGCGTTTTCCTAGCGTACCAAGAGACCCAGTACTTC.

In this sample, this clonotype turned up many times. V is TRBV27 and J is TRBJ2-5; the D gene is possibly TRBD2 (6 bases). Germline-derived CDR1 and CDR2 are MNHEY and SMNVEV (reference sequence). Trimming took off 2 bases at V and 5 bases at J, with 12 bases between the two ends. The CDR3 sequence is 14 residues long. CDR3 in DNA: TGTGCCAGCAGTTTAGGAGGGCCGAGGGAGACCCAGTACTTC. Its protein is CASSLGGPRETQYF.

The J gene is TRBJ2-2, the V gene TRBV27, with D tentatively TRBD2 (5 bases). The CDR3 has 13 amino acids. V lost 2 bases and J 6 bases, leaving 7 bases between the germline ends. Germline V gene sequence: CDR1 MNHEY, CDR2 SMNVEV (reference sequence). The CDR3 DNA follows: TGTGCCAGCAGTTTAATGCGGGCCGGGGAGCTGTTTTTT. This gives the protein CASSLMRAGELFF.

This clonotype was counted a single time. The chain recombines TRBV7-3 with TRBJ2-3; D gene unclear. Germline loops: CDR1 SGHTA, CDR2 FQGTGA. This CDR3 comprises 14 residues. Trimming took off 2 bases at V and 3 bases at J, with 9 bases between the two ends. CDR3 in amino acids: CASSLDPETDTQYF. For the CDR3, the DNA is TGTGCCAGCAGCTTAGACCCCGAAACAGATACGCAGTATTTT.

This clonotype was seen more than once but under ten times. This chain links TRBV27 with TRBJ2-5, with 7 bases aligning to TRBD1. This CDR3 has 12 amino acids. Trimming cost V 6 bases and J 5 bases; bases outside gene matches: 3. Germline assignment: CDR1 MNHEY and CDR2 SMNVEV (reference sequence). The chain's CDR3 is CASRGTVETQYF. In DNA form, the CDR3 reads TGTGCCAGCAGGGGGACAGTCGAGACCCAGTACTTC.

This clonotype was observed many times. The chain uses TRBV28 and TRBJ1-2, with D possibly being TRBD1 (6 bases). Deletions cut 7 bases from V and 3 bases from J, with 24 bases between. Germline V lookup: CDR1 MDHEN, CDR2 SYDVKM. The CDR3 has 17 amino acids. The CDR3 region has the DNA TGTGCCAGCAACTCCAGGGGTAGGGGCCCCTCTGACTATGGCTACACCTTC. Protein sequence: CASNSRGRGPSDYGYTF.

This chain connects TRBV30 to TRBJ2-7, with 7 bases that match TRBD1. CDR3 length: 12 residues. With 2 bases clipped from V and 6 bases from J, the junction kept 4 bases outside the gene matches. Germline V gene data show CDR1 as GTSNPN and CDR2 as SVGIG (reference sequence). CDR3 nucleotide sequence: TGTGCCTGGAGTACGACAGGGCCCGAGCAGTACTTC. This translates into CAWSTTGPEQYF.